These 7 T cell receptor beta chains originate from one sample sequenced in a study of control samples from healthy donors and cancer patients. Assay used: immunoSEQ multiplex PCR; TCRdb lists only in-frame clones, some missing. The table records roughly 170,000 clones, roughly 93% of them present only once. Material for sequencing was blood. The source is a woman aged 55-70 years in good health.

This chain joins TRBV29-1 and TRBJ2-5, with D unclear. This CDR3 has 13 residues. The germline V gene has CDR1 SQVTM and CDR2 ANQGSEA. Trimming removed 4 bases from V and 1 base from J, with 10 bases in between. The CDR3 spells CSVVAGFQETQYF. The CDR3 region has the DNA TGCAGCGTTGTCGCCGGGTTCCAAGAGACCCAGTACTTC. The full variable domain, in which reference TRBV29-1 and TRBJ2-5 provide the parts outside the CDR3, is SAVISQKPSRDICQRGTSLTIQCQVDSQVTMMFWYRQQPGQSLTLIATANQGSEATYESGFVIDKFPISRPNLTFSTLTVSNMSPEDSSIYLCSVVAGFQETQYFGPGTRLLVL.

V usage is TRBV4-3 and J usage is TRBJ1-1; D is unclear. In germline, CDR1 is LGHNA, CDR2 YSLEER. CDR3 length equals 13 residues. Trimming removed 1 base from V and 10 bases from J, with 13 bases in between. As DNA, the CDR3 is TGCGCCAGCAGCCAAGTTCTCCCGTCGCCAGCTTTCTTT. As protein: CASSQVLPSPAFF.

This clone was seen a handful of times. The V gene is TRBV6-5, the J gene TRBJ1-2; D is possibly TRBD1 (5 bases). V was cut by 2 bases and J by 3 bases, with 16 bases left in between. Germline CDR1 MNHEY, CDR2 SVGAGI. This CDR3 spans 16 amino acids. The CDR3 is CASSYHSRGNDYGYTF. CDR3 DNA: TGTGCCAGCAGTTACCATAGTCGGGGGAATGACTATGGCTACACCTTC.

The chain couples TRBV5-6 to TRBJ1-2, with D possibly TRBD1 on 6 matching bases. V lost 3 bases and J lost 5, with 17 bases in between. Looked up from germline, CDR1 is SGHDT and CDR2 is YYEEEE. The CDR3 runs 15 residues. The CDR3 reads CASSWSPRGRYGYTF. Here the CDR3 DNA reads TGTGCCAGCAGCTGGTCGCCCAGGGGCCGGTATGGCTACACCTTC.

The chain carries TRBV10-1 and TRBJ1-1; the D gene is possibly TRBD1 (5 bases). This CDR3 contains 17 residues. V lost 3 bases to trimming and J lost 0 bases, with 17 bases between them. Germline CDR1 and CDR2: WNHNN and SYGVQD (reference sequence). CDR3 sequence: CASSDGGAGIVNTEAFF. The CDR3 DNA follows: TGCGCCAGCAGTGACGGTGGGGCAGGCATCGTGAACACTGAAGCTTTCTTT.

On this clone itself: The same CDR3 also results from other DNA sequences found in this sample. This chain connects TRBV10-3 to TRBJ2-7; TRBD1 matches at 9 bases. Per the germline V gene, CDR1 is ENHRY and CDR2 is SYGVKD. This CDR3 spans 12 amino acids. Trimming at V came to 4 bases and at J to 7 bases, leaving 2 bases not matched to a gene. The CDR3 nucleotides are TGTGCCATCAGTGGGGACAGGGATGAGCAGTACTTC. Translating gives CAISGDRDEQYF.

The chain employs TRBV7-2 and TRBJ2-6; D not resolved. CDR1 is SGHTA, CDR2 FQGNSA, per germline. With 3 bases removed from V and 3 bases from J, the gap between germline ends came to 3 bases. The CDR3 has 13 residues. As DNA, the CDR3 is TGTGCCAGCAGCTTTTTTGGGGCCAACGTCCTGACTTTC. Amino acid sequence: CASSFFGANVLTF. Looking up the rest from reference TRBV7-2 and TRBJ2-6 gives the full variable domain: GAGVSQSPSNKVTEKGKDVELRCDPISGHTALYWYRQSLGQGLEFLIYFQGNSAPDKSGLPSDRFSAERTGGSVSTLTIQRTQQEDSAVYLCASSFFGANVLTFGAGSRLTVL.